A single T cell receptor beta chain is shown here with its context. The sample belongs to a study of cytomegalovirus exposure and HLA in healthy donors. Study background: It was reported in a later analysis that the same platform had been used for the 120 validation repertoires as for the 666 first-cohort repertoires.

The germline V gene has CDR1 MNHEY and CDR2 SMNVEV (reference sequence). This CDR3 spans 15 amino acids. The ends were cut back, 4 bases at V and 5 bases at J, with 14 bases in the middle. This table comes from immunoSEQ multiplex PCR, and its TCRdb copy is limited to in-frame clones, with some not included. The data hold a few hundred thousand clones, with roughly 90% observed a single time. The sequence was collected from a woman aged 18-29 years in good health and CMV-seronegative. Sequencing used PBMCs. The chain links TRBV27 to TRBJ2-2; D may be TRBD2 (5 bases). The CDR3 spells CASSSWTVLTGELFF. The CDR3, as DNA: TGTGCCAGCAGTTCCTGGACTGTTCTTACCGGGGAGCTGTTTTTT.